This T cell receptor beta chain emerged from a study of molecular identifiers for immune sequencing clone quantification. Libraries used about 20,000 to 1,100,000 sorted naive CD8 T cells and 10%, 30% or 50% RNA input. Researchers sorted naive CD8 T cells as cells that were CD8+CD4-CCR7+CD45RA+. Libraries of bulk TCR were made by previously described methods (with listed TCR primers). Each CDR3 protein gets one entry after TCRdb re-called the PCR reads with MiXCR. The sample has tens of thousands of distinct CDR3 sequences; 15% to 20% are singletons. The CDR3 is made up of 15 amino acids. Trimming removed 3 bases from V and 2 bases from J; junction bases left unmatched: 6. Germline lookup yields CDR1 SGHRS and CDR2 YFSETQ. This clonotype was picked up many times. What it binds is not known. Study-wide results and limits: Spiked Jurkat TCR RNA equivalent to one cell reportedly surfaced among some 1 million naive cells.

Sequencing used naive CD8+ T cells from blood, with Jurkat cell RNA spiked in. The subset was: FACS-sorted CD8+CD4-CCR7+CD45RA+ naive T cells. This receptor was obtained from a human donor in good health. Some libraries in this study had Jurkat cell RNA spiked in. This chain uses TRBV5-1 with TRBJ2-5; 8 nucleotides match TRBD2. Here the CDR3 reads CASSSGGSLQETQYF. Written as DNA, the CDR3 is TGCGCCAGCAGCTCGGGAGGGTCCTTACAAGAGACCCAGTACTTC.